This T cell receptor beta chain is drawn from a study of identical twins. In its sample, this clonotype was seen a few times. Its matching antigen is unknown. With 1 base removed from V and 2 bases from J, the gap between germline ends came to 19 bases. Germline V gives CDR1 ENHRY, CDR2 SYGVKD. The CDR3 totals 18 residues. Each CDR3 protein is one row after TCRdb ran MiXCR on the 5' RACE reads. The sample gives 300,000 to 350,000 distinct CDR3 sequences, more than 9% of which show up once; around 6.9% is in the top ten. Study conclusions and caveats: Analyses of zero insertions could be partly confounded by invariant MAIT and iNKT cells. With abundant cord blood beta clonotypes, insertions were fewer; memory repertoires showed no such pattern.

The data were also submitted as part of a second study, on yellow fever vaccine responses in identical twins.

The receptor was derived from a woman aged 18-35 years in good health. Material for sequencing was CD8+ T cells sorted from blood. The rearrangement joins TRBV10-3 to TRBJ2-3, with D possibly called TRBD1 or TRBD2 (6 bases each). The CDR3: CAISEYPEGGRNTDTQYF. DNA for the CDR3: TGTGCCATCAGTGAGTACCCGGAGGGGGGCCGAAACACAGATACGCAGTATTTT.